These 8 T cell receptor beta chains came from one sample sequenced in a study of blood T cell repertoires in COVID-19. Using immunoSEQ multiplex PCR, the repertoire was profiled, and TCRdb retains in-frame clones only, with some absent. Altogether about 370,000 clones are present, approximately 92% being singletons, with the ten largest covering roughly 1%. Sequenced: PBMCs or T cells enriched from blood (not recorded which). The receptor set was obtained from a man between 18 and 35 years old who had recovered from COVID-19.

A word on this clone: Sequence at one end of the junction differs from germline and may be a read error. The chain employs TRBV14 and TRBJ2-2, with 8 bases identical to TRBD1. The CDR3 totals 17 residues. Germline loops: CDR1 SGHDN, CDR2 FVKESK. CDR3 coding DNA: TGTGCCAGCAGCCCGTACAGGGGGTCGGCGAAGACCGGGGAGCTGTTTTTT. Translating it yields CASSPYRGSAKTGELFF.

The chain combines TRBV27 with TRBJ1-3; D gene ambiguous. Germline V gene lookup returns CDR1 MNHEY and CDR2 SMNVEV (reference sequence). This CDR3 comprises 14 residues. Trimming took off 5 bases at V and 1 base at J, with 9 bases between the two ends. Here the CDR3 DNA reads TGTGCCAGCAGTAAACGGGGTTCTGGAAACACCATATATTTT. Amino acids: CASSKRGSGNTIYF.

The rearrangement uses TRBV5-1 and TRBJ2-7, with D maybe TRBD2 (5 bases). The ends were cut back, 1 base at V and 2 bases at J, with 10 bases in the middle. This CDR3 has 14 residues. Germline V CDR1 and CDR2: SGHRS, YFSETQ. The DNA for the CDR3 is TGCGCCAGCAGCTTGCCCGGGATCCCCTACGAGCAGTACTTC. Amino acid sequence: CASSLPGIPYEQYF. The full variable domain, its missing parts supplied by reference TRBV5-1 and TRBJ2-7, is KAGVTQTPRYLIKTRGQQVTLSCSPISGHRSVSWYQQTPGQGLQFLFEYFSETQRNKGNFPGRFSGRQFSNSRSEMNVSTLELGDSALYLCASSLPGIPYEQYFGPGTRLTVT.

The DNA of the CDR3 is TGTGCCAGCAGTAAGGAGGGGATCCCTGGAAACACCATATATTTT. This translates into CASSKEGIPGNTIYF. The chain has TRBV6-6 and TRBJ1-3; D is possibly TRBD1 (5 bases). The CDR3 is 15 residues long. V was cut by 5 bases and J by 2 bases, with 13 bases left in between. CDR1 is MNHNY, CDR2 SVGAGI, per germline (reference sequence).

The chain is built from TRBV5-6 and TRBJ2-5, with a tentative D call TRBD1 (5 bases). Trimming took off 4 bases at V and 4 bases at J, with 11 bases between the two ends. The germline V gene encodes CDR1 SGHDT and CDR2 YYEEEE. This CDR3 region has 13 residues. CDR3 amino acids: CASSADSTETQYF. The CDR3 bases are TGTGCCAGCAGCGCCGACAGTACAGAGACCCAGTACTTC.

This clone was seen only once. The chain uses TRBV19 and TRBJ2-3; 7 bases line up with TRBD1. The CDR3 totals 17 residues. Germline V gene data show CDR1 as LNHDA and CDR2 as SQIVND (reference sequence). Unmatched junction bases numbered 14, after V lost 4 bases and J lost 4 bases. This CDR3 reads CASSRQGEGLVSDTQYF. The CDR3 nucleotides read TGTGCCAGTAGTAGACAGGGAGAGGGGCTAGTATCAGATACGCAGTATTTT.

The V gene is TRBV3-1 (or the pseudogene TRBV3-2), the J gene TRBJ2-5; D is possibly TRBD2 (5 bases). Trimming took off 0 bases at V and 4 bases at J, with 12 bases between the two ends. Germline assignment: CDR1 LGHDT and CDR2 YNNKEL (reference sequence). The CDR3 loop spans 15 amino acids. The CDR3 nucleotides read TGTGCCAGCAGCCAAGAAGTAGCTGAGGGAGAGACCCAGTACTTC. Encoded protein: CASSQEVAEGETQYF.

The gene calls are TRBV3-1 (or the pseudogene TRBV3-2) and TRBJ1-4; D possibly corresponds to TRBD1 (5 bases). There are 14 residues in the CDR3. Deletions cut 2 bases from V and 6 bases from J, with 10 bases between. Germline loops: CDR1 LGHDT, CDR2 YNNKEL (reference sequence). Written as DNA, the CDR3 is TGTGCCAGCAGCCAAAGGGGCGGCCATGAAAAACTGTTTTTT. Its protein product is CASSQRGGHEKLFF.